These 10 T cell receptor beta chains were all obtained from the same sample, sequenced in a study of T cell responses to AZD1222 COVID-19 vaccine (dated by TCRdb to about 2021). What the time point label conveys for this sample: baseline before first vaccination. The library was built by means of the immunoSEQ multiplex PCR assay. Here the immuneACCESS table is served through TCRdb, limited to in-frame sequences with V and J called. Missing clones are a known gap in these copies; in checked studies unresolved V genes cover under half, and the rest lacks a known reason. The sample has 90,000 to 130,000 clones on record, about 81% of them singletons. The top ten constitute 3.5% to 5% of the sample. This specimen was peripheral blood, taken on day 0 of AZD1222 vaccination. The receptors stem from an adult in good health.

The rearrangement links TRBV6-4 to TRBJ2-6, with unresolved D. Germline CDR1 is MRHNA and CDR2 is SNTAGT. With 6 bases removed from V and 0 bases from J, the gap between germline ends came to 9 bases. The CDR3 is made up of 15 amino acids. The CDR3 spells CASSPTHSGANVLTF. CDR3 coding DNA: TGTGCCAGCAGCCCCACCCACTCTGGGGCCAACGTCCTGACTTTC.

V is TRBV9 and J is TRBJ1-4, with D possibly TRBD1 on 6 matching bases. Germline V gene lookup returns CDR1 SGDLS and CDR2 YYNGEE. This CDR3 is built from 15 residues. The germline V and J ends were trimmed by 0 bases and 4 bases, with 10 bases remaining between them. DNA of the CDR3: TGTGCCAGCAGCGTAGGGGGGCTCAATAATGAAAAACTGTTTTTT. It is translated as CASSVGGLNNEKLFF.

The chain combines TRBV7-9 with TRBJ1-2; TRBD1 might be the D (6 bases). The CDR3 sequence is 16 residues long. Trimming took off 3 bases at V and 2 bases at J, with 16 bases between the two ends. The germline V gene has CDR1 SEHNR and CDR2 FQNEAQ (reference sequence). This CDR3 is CASSFIQGGGNYGYTF. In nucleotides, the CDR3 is TGTGCCAGCAGCTTTATACAGGGAGGAGGAAACTATGGCTACACCTTC.

The CDR3 spells CASSQDRFIGTSSYEQYF. The DNA for the CDR3 is TGCGCCAGCAGCCAAGATAGATTTATCGGGACTAGCTCCTACGAGCAGTACTTC. The genes are TRBV4-3 and TRBJ2-7, with 8 bases aligning to TRBD2. V trimming: 0 bases; J trimming: 0 bases; junction bases outside the gene matches: 10. CDR1 is LGHNA and CDR2 is YSLEER in the germline V gene. The CDR3 length is 18 residues.

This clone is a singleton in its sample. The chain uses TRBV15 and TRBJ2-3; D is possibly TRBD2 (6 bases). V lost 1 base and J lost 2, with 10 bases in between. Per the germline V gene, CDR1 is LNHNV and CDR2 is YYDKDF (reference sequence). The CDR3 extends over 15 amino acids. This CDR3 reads CATSRAGGITDTQYF. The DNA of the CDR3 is TGTGCCACCAGCAGAGCGGGCGGGATCACAGATACGCAGTATTTT.

The CDR3 DNA follows: TGTGCCAGCAGCTTAGGCGCCAGGGGGCAAGAGACCCAGTACTTC. It is translated as CASSLGARGQETQYF. The rearrangement links TRBV7-6 to TRBJ2-5; TRBD1 matches 7 bases. Germline CDR1 is SGHVS and CDR2 is FNYEAQ. Unmatched junction bases numbered 4, after V lost 1 base and J lost 2 bases. The CDR3 has 15 amino acids.

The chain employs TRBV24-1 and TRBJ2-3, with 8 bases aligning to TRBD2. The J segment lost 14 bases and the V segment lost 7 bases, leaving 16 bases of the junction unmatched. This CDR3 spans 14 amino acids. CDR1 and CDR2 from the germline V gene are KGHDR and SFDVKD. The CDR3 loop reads CATSPAGALGVWYF. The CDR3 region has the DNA TGTGCCACCAGCCCAGCGGGAGCCCTGGGGGTCTGGTATTTT.

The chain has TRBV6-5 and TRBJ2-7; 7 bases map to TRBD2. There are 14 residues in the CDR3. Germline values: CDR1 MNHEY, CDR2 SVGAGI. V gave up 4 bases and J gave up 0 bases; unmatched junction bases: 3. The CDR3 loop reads CASSLERGSYEQYF. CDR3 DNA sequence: TGTGCCAGCAGTTTAGAGCGGGGCTCCTACGAGCAGTACTTC.

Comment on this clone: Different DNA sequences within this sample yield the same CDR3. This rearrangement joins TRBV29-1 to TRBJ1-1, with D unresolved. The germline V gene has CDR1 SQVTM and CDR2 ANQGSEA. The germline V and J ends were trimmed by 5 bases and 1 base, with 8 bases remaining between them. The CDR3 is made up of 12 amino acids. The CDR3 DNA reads TGCAGCGTTAGCGACGGGAACACTGAAGCTTTCTTT. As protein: CSVSDGNTEAFF.

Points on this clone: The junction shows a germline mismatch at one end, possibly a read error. The CDR3 spells CASSQAGGFSNYGYAF. CDR3 sequence (DNA): TGCGCCAGCAGCCAAGCGGGAGGATTCTCTAACTATGGCTACGCCTTC. The V gene is TRBV4-1, the J gene TRBJ1-2; no firm D call. This CDR3 has 16 amino acids. The germline V gene encodes CDR1 MGHRA and CDR2 YSYEKL.